The clone carrying this T cell receptor (beta chain) was observed once. Its antigen is unknown. This entry belongs to a study of CD8+CD57+ T cells in acquired aplastic anemia. As for the study in general: Average DNA yield from sorted CD4+ and CD8+ cells was around 3 ug.

All patients picked for sequencing had shown, by flow cytometry, an expansion of CD8+CD57+ cells. All participating patients were living with severe acquired aplastic anemia. Study-wide findings and caveats: Comparison of patients with controls identified almost 30 shared CD8+ CDR3 sequences. No significant difference in CD8+ Simpson's diversity was found between patients and controls.

Profiling of TCR beta VDJ combinations and CDR3 sequences used genomic DNA as template. Each CDR3 protein is one row after TCRdb ran MiXCR on the reads. The data hold about 160,000 distinct CDR3 sequences, with roughly 43% observed a single time. The material sequenced was sorted CD4+, CD8+, or CD8+CD57+ T cells (not recorded which) from PBMCs. The receptor was derived from a human donor with aplastic anemia.

In DNA form, the CDR3 reads TGTGCCAGCAGCTTAGCGTGGGTGGACAGGGTCTACGAGCAGTACTTC. Protein sequence: CASSLAWVDRVYEQYF. The rearrangement joins TRBV7-2 to TRBJ2-7, with 8 bases lining up with TRBD1. CDR3 length: 16 amino acids. Germline CDR1 is SGHTA and CDR2 is FQGNSA. With 0 bases clipped from V and 3 bases from J, the junction kept 7 bases outside the gene matches.